The 19 T cell receptor beta chains listed next were all sequenced from one sample in a study of CD8 T cells in Susac syndrome. RNA in amounts of about 0.5 to 1 ug was reverse transcribed with random hexamers. One entry per CDR3 protein, called by TCRdb with MiXCR from the immunoSEQ multiplex PCR reads. Among fewer than 85,000 distinct CDR3 sequences listed, approximately 93% were seen once. The sequenced sample consisted of CD8+ T cells from PBMCs. These TCRs come from a human donor with Susac syndrome.

The V and J genes are TRBV6-2 or TRBV6-3 and TRBJ2-2, with D tentatively TRBD1 (5 bases). Germline V CDR1 and CDR2: MNHEY, SVGEGT. The germline V and J ends were trimmed by 0 bases and 14 bases, with 7 bases remaining between them. The CDR3 has 11 amino acids. DNA of the CDR3: TGTGCCAGCAGTTACTCGGGGCGTCTGTTTTTT. This sequence encodes CASSYSGRLFF.

The genes are TRBV15 and TRBJ2-3; TRBD1 is a possible D gene (5 bases). The CDR3 runs 14 residues. With 0 bases removed from V and 4 bases from J, the gap between germline ends came to 8 bases. The germline CDR1 and CDR2 sequences are LNHNV and YYDKDF (reference sequence). The CDR3 nucleotides are TGTGCCACCAGCAGAGATCGCAGGGCAGATACGCAGTATTTT. Amino acid sequence: CATSRDRRADTQYF.

V usage is TRBV5-1 and J usage is TRBJ2-3, with TRBD2 as a possible D gene (5 bases). V dropped 0 bases and J dropped 1 base, with 9 bases sitting between them. The CDR3 covers 15 residues. Germline values: CDR1 SGHRS, CDR2 YFSETQ. Here the CDR3 reads CASSLERDGTDTQYF. In nucleotides, the CDR3 is TGCGCCAGCAGCTTGGAACGGGATGGCACAGATACGCAGTATTTT.

The chain joins TRBV7-9 to TRBJ2-7; D remains ambiguous. Deletions cut 6 bases from V and 4 bases from J, with 10 bases between. Germline values: CDR1 SEHNR, CDR2 FQNEAQ (reference sequence). This CDR3 contains 12 residues. The CDR3 sequence is CASSLVGYEQYF. In DNA, the CDR3 is TGTGCCAGCAGTTTGGTAGGGTACGAGCAGTACTTC.

This clonotype was seen only once. The gene calls are TRBV4-3 and TRBJ2-7; D perhaps matches TRBD1 (6 bases). The CDR3 is 16 amino acids. In germline, CDR1 is LGHNA, CDR2 YSLEER. Trimming cost V 0 bases and J 7 bases, with 19 bases left between them. The CDR3: CASSQDVGQILREQYF. The CDR3, as DNA: TGCGCCAGCAGCCAAGACGTTGGACAGATACTACGGGAGCAGTACTTC.

The chain recombines TRBV9 with TRBJ1-1; weak D call: TRBD1 (6 bases). V shed 0 bases and J shed 5 bases, with 11 bases lying between them. The CDR3 is 14 residues long. Germline CDR1 reads SGDLS; CDR2 reads YYNGEE. The CDR3 DNA reads TGTGCCAGCAGCGTAGATGGGGGCAGGACTGAAGCTTTCTTT. Amino acids: CASSVDGGRTEAFF.

This rearrangement joins TRBV11-2 to TRBJ2-1; D not resolved. The V end was cut by 10 bases, the J end by 7 bases, with 5 bases between. Germline V gives CDR1 SGHAT, CDR2 FQNNGV. The CDR3 is 9 amino acids. The CDR3 sequence: CATGNEQFF. The DNA of the CDR3 is TGTGCCACTGGGAATGAGCAGTTCTTC.

This chain joins TRBV7-9 and TRBJ1-1, with D perhaps TRBD1 (5 bases). Germline V lookup: CDR1 SEHNR, CDR2 FQNEAQ (reference sequence). The CDR3 is 18 residues long. Trimming removed 3 bases from V and 4 bases from J, with 24 bases in between. CDR3 region: CASSFDPRENSKVTEAFF. In DNA form, the CDR3 reads TGTGCCAGCAGCTTTGACCCCAGGGAAAACTCGAAAGTCACTGAAGCTTTCTTT. Full variable domain (rest looked up from reference TRBV7-9 and TRBJ1-1): DTGVSQNPRHKITKRGQNVTFRCDPISEHNRLYWYRQTLGQGPEFLTYFQNEAQLEKSRLLSDRFSAERPKGSFSTLEIQRTEQGDSAMYLCASSFDPRENSKVTEAFFGQGTRLTVV.

The V call is TRBV15, the J call TRBJ2-1, with 8 bases aligning to TRBD1. The V gene's germline CDR1 is LNHNV and CDR2 YYDKDF (reference sequence). V shed 1 base and J 8 bases; nucleotides not matched to a gene: 10. CDR3 size: 16 residues. DNA of the CDR3: TGTGCCACCAGCAGAGCGGGTACAGGGGGAAACGATGAGCAGTTCTTC. It codes for CATSRAGTGGNDEQFF.

The V and J genes are TRBV20-1 and TRBJ2-1; 9 bases fit TRBD1. V dropped 5 bases and J dropped 10; count of bases not matched to a gene: 9. The CDR3 loop spans 13 amino acids. From germline, CDR1 is DFQATT and CDR2 SNEGSKA (reference sequence). The CDR3: CSAFDRGVGEQFF. CDR3 bases: TGCAGTGCTTTTGACAGGGGGGTAGGCGAGCAGTTCTTC.

This chain joins TRBV6-2 or TRBV6-3 and TRBJ2-1; TRBD2 matches at 7 bases. Germline V gives CDR1 MNHEY, CDR2 SVGEGT. V shed 7 bases, J shed 0 bases, and the junction held 6 bases outside the gene matches. The CDR3 length is 15 residues. The chain's CDR3 is CASKSGASSYNEQFF. As DNA, the CDR3 is TGTGCCAGCAAGAGCGGGGCCAGCTCCTACAATGAGCAGTTCTTC.

V usage is TRBV9 and J usage is TRBJ1-2; D not resolved. Trimming took 4 bases from V and 6 from J, leaving 10 bases between them. The CDR3 loop spans 12 amino acids. The germline gives CDR1 SGDLS, CDR2 YYNGEE. The CDR3, as DNA: TGTGCCAGCAGCCCTCCGCCCCATGGCTACACCTTC. Residues: CASSPPPHGYTF.

This chain uses TRBV6-5 with TRBJ1-1; no clear D. Germline V gene data show CDR1 as MNHEY and CDR2 as SVGAGI. The V end was cut by 7 bases, the J end by 8 bases, with 17 bases between. CDR3 length: 13 residues. The CDR3 is CASNLKGWFEAFF. The CDR3 DNA sequence: TGTGCCAGCAACCTAAAAGGATGGTTCGAAGCTTTCTTT.

The chain links TRBV27 to TRBJ2-3; no clear D. This CDR3 has 14 residues. The germline CDR1 and CDR2 sequences are MNHEY and SMNVEV (reference sequence). Between the trimmed V and J ends, which lost 0 bases and 6 bases, there was a span of 10 bases. The CDR3 reads CASSLSWGLDTQYF. CDR3 sequence (DNA): TGTGCCAGCAGTTTATCGTGGGGTTTGGATACGCAGTATTTT.

The chain employs TRBV27 and TRBJ2-3; 12 nucleotides align to TRBD2. Germline V CDR1 and CDR2: MNHEY, SMNVEV (reference sequence). CDR3 length: 14 residues. Unmatched junction bases numbered 4, after V lost 6 bases and J lost 6 bases. The CDR3 sequence: CASRRLAGVDTQYF. The CDR3 DNA reads TGTGCCAGCAGACGACTAGCGGGGGTGGATACGCAGTATTTT.

The chain uses TRBV3-1 and TRBJ2-7; maybe TRBD1 (8 bases). This CDR3 contains 15 residues. The germline V and J ends were trimmed by 4 bases and 2 bases, with 15 bases remaining between them. Germline lookup yields CDR1 LGHDT and CDR2 YNNKEL (reference sequence). The CDR3 bases are TGTGCCAGCAGCCCAGCGGGACAGGACCCCTACGAGCAGTACTTC. Amino acid sequence: CASSPAGQDPYEQYF.

The chain uses TRBV5-1 and TRBJ2-7; 8 bases match TRBD2. Germline V CDR1 and CDR2: SGHRS, YFSETQ. This CDR3 has 14 residues. Germline trimming cut 1 base from V and 3 bases from J; bases unmatched to any gene: 3. The DNA for the CDR3 is TGCGCCAGCAGCTTGTCGGGGGGGCTCTACGAGCAGTACTTC. This encodes CASSLSGGLYEQYF.

V gene TRBV12-3 or TRBV12-4 combines with J gene TRBJ2-2; 9 positions match TRBD1. The CDR3 has 15 residues. Trimming removed 5 bases from V and 8 bases from J; junction bases left unmatched: 9. The CDR3 sequence: CASSTTGGALGELFF. In nucleotides, the CDR3 is TGTGCCAGCAGTACAACAGGGGGCGCATTGGGGGAGCTGTTTTTT.

This chain connects TRBV10-2 to TRBJ1-2; possibly TRBD1 for D (5 bases). V gave up 10 bases and J gave up 7 bases, with 19 bases separating them. Germline assignment: CDR1 WSHSY and CDR2 SAAADI. The CDR3 totals 13 residues. CDR3 protein: CATPGPRAGGYTF. DNA for the CDR3: TGCGCCACACCGGGACCCAGGGCCGGTGGCTACACCTTC.